Presented here are 5 T cell receptor beta chains from one specimen sequenced in a study of CD8+CD57+ T cells in acquired aplastic anemia. The use of genomic DNA as template underpinned the TCR beta VDJ and CDR3 profiling. Using its own MiXCR run on the reads, TCRdb lists one record per CDR3 protein. The data show roughly 260,000 distinct CDR3 sequences, more than 45% seen once. Patients picked for sequencing had shown CD8+CD57+ cell expansion detected by flow cytometry. The sample comprised sorted CD4+, CD8+, or CD8+CD57+ T cells (not recorded which) from PBMCs. Source of these receptors: a human donor with aplastic anemia.

The genes are TRBV9 and TRBJ2-2, with D maybe TRBD2 (5 bases). The V and J ends lost 5 bases and 1 base respectively, with 24 bases between them. This CDR3 region has 19 residues. Germline-derived CDR1 and CDR2 are SGDLS and YYNGEE. The CDR3 sequence is CASSWQWPDLAENTGELFF. CDR3 coding DNA: TGTGCCAGCAGTTGGCAATGGCCGGACTTGGCAGAGAACACCGGGGAGCTGTTTTTT. Full variable domain (outside the CDR3, taken from reference TRBV9 and TRBJ2-2): DSGVTQTPKHLITATGQRVTLRCSPRSGDLSVYWYQQSLDQGLQFLIQYYNGEERAKGNILERFSAQQFPDLHSELNLSSLELGDSALYFCASSWQWPDLAENTGELFFGEGSRLTVL.

The chain recombines TRBV12-3 or TRBV12-4 with TRBJ1-2, with D unresolved. Trimming left V 7 bases short and J 0 bases short, with 9 bases between. This CDR3 is built from 13 residues. The CDR3 sequence: CASNSQANYGYTF. CDR3 nucleotide sequence: TGTGCCAGCAATAGTCAAGCTAACTATGGCTACACCTTC.

This clonotype showed up many times. The chain links TRBV5-8 to TRBJ2-5; a weak D match, TRBD2 (7 bases). The CDR3 spans 13 residues. Per the germline V gene, CDR1 is SGHTS and CDR2 is YDEGEE. Trimming cost V 4 bases and J 6 bases, with 13 bases left between them. The CDR3 DNA sequence: TGTGCCAGCAGCCCGGGGGGCCGGAAGACCCAGTACTTC. This sequence encodes CASSPGGRKTQYF.

As to this clonotype: A single base separates this from a much larger clone, so it may be a read error. The rearrangement links TRBV29-1 to TRBJ1-1, with 7 bases matching TRBD1. Germline V CDR1 and CDR2: SQVTM, ANQGSEA. The length of the CDR3 is 11 residues. The CDR3 is CSGDRATEALF. CDR3 nucleotide sequence: TGCAGCGGAGACAGGGCCACTGAAGCTCTCTTT.

The rearrangement joins TRBV30 to TRBJ2-1; 9 bases map to TRBD2. Germline V lookup: CDR1 GTSNPN, CDR2 SVGIG (reference sequence). Losses at the gene ends were 3 bases for V and 10 bases for J; bases not matched to a gene: 7. The CDR3 length is 13 residues. The CDR3 coding sequence is TGTGCCTGGAGGTTAGCGGGAGTGGGGGAGCAGTTCTTC. It codes for CAWRLAGVGEQFF.